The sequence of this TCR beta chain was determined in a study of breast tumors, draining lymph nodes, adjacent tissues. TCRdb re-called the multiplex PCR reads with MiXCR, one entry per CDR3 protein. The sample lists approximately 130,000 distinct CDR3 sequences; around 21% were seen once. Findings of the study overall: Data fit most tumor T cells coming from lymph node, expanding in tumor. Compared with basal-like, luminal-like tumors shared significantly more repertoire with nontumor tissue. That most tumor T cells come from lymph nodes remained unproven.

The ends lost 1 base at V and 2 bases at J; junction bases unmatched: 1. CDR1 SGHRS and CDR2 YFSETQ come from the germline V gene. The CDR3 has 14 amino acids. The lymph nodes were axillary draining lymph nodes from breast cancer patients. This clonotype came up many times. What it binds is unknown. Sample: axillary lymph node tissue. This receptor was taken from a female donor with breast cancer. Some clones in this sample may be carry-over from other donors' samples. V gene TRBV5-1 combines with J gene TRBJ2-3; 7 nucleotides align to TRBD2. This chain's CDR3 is CASSLSGATDTQYF. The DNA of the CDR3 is TGCGCCAGCAGCTTGAGCGGGGCCACAGATACGCAGTATTTT.